This T cell receptor (beta chain) was retrieved from a study of blood T cell repertoires in COVID-19. On the study more broadly: Some COVID-19 samples were acute and others convalescent; all came from the United States, Italy and Spain. The analysed material was cDNA or gDNA that came from T cells, B-cell-depleted T cells, or PBMCs.

The V gene's germline CDR1 is LGHNA and CDR2 YNFKEQ. CDR3 length: 15 residues. V dropped 0 bases and J dropped 3 bases, with 9 bases sitting between them. Using immunoSEQ multiplex PCR, the repertoire was profiled, and TCRdb retains in-frame clones only, with some absent. The sample includes over 120,000 clones, roughly 90% seen only once; the top ten take 1.5% to 2%. The sequenced sample was peripheral blood. V and J are TRBV4-2 and TRBJ1-5; no clear D. The sequence came from a human donor in a cohort sampled during active COVID-19. CDR3 coding DNA: TGTGCCAGCAGCCAAGATGACAACCCCAATCAGCCCCAGCATTTT. This sequence encodes CASSQDDNPNQPQHF.